Following are 14 T cell receptor beta chains from one sample sequenced in a study of T cells in Graves' hyperthyroidism and ophthalmopathy. There were TCR beta CDR3 regions amplified from RNA transcripts. Primed by the HTBI set, a first-round RT-PCR was run on the TCR CDR3. TCRdb itself ran the multiplex PCR reads through MiXCR, one entry per CDR3 protein. The sample records roughly 99,000 distinct CDR3 sequences, about 17% being singletons. The sample taken for sequencing was blood. These receptors all come from a woman aged 50 to 60 with Graves' hyperthyroidism.

This clonotype was recorded many times. The chain combines TRBV7-9 with TRBJ2-2; D not resolved. Germline V lookup: CDR1 SEHNR, CDR2 FQNEAQ (reference sequence). V was pared by 3 bases and J by 6 bases, with 11 bases between. The CDR3 contains 14 residues. The CDR3 loop is CASSFSLNPGELFF. CDR3 DNA sequence: TGTGCCAGCAGCTTCAGTCTAAACCCCGGGGAGCTGTTTTTT.

The table lists this clonotype with many counts. The V and J genes are TRBV19 and TRBJ1-2; D uncertain. The V end lost 5 bases, the J end lost 5 bases, and 9 bases lay between the germline ends. The V gene's germline CDR1 is LNHDA and CDR2 SQIVND (reference sequence). The CDR3 is 12 residues long. CDR3 sequence reads: CASSPQWYGYTF. The CDR3 DNA is TGTGCCAGTAGTCCCCAGTGGTATGGCTACACCTTC.

Many counts were recorded for this clonotype. The chain uses TRBV2 and TRBJ2-2, with unresolved D. Germline V gene sequence: CDR1 SNHLY, CDR2 FYNNEI. V was cut by 8 bases and J by 0 bases, with 13 bases left in between. The length of the CDR3 is 15 residues. CDR3 loop: CASAFDAANTGELFF. Here the CDR3 DNA reads TGTGCCAGCGCTTTTGACGCTGCGAACACCGGGGAGCTGTTTTTT. Complete variable domain (other parts from reference TRBV2 and TRBJ2-2): EPEVTQTPSHQVTQMGQEVILRCVPISNHLYFYWYRQILGQKVEFLVSFYNNEISEKSEIFDDQFSVERPDGSNFTLKIRSTKLEDSAMYFCASAFDAANTGELFFGEGSRLTVL.

The sample holds many counts of this clonotype. The genes are TRBV24-1 and TRBJ2-1, with 14 bases identical to TRBD2. Germline lookup yields CDR1 KGHDR and CDR2 SFDVKD. The CDR3 totals 17 residues. Trimming cost V 4 bases and J 7 bases; bases outside gene matches: 8. The CDR3, as DNA: TGTGCCACCAGTGAAAGCGGGACTAGCGGGAGACTTAATGAGCAGTTCTTC. It specifies CATSESGTSGRLNEQFF.

Many counts were recorded for this clonotype. This chain joins TRBV3-1 and TRBJ1-2; no clear D gene. Between the trimmed V and J ends, which lost 5 bases and 4 bases, there was a span of 11 bases. Germline values: CDR1 LGHDT, CDR2 YNNKEL (reference sequence). The CDR3 consists of 13 residues. The CDR3 DNA is TGTGCCAGCAGCAGGGAGGAAGGCTATGGCTACACCTTC. Its translation is CASSREEGYGYTF.

This clonotype was counted at least ten times. V gene TRBV20-1 combines with J gene TRBJ2-5; perhaps TRBD1 as D (6 bases). The CDR3 spans 15 residues. V was clipped by 0 bases and J by 0 bases, with 11 bases between them. Germline V gives CDR1 DFQATT, CDR2 SNEGSKA (reference sequence). The CDR3 spells CSARDHREYQETQYF. The CDR3 coding sequence is TGCAGTGCTAGAGACCACAGGGAGTACCAAGAGACCCAGTACTTC.

This clonotype was counted at least ten times. The chain joins TRBV20-1 to TRBJ2-1; 9 bases map to TRBD2. CDR3 size: 14 residues. The germline CDR1 and CDR2 sequences are DFQATT and SNEGSKA (reference sequence). The V segment lost 5 bases and the J segment 0 bases; nucleotides outside the gene matches: 2. CDR3 DNA: TGCAGTGCTGTGACTAGCGGCTCCTACAATGAGCAGTTCTTC. Its translation: CSAVTSGSYNEQFF.

This clonotype was seen at least ten times. This chain joins TRBV7-6 and TRBJ2-1; 9 positions agree with TRBD2. Losses at the gene ends were 4 bases for V and 3 bases for J; bases not matched to a gene: 10. The V gene's germline CDR1 is SGHVS and CDR2 FNYEAQ. The CDR3 extends over 17 amino acids. CDR3 sequence (DNA): TGTGCCAGCAGCTCAAAAATCGGTAGCGGGAGCTACAATGAGCAGTTCTTC. The encoded protein is CASSSKIGSGSYNEQFF.

Ten or more counts support this clonotype. V usage is TRBV9 and J usage is TRBJ2-4; 9 nucleotides align to TRBD1. This CDR3 comprises 14 residues. The germline gives CDR1 SGDLS, CDR2 YYNGEE. V shed 4 bases, J shed 6 bases, and the junction held 5 bases outside the gene matches. The CDR3 DNA is TGTGCCAGCAGCAGCACAGGGGGCGGAAACATTCAGTACTTC. The encoded protein is CASSSTGGGNIQYF.

This clonotype was seen repeatedly, ten times or more. The chain recombines TRBV11-2 with TRBJ2-7; TRBD1 or TRBD2 may be the D gene (6 bases each). V lost 5 bases, J lost 2 bases, and 25 bases lay in between. Looked up from germline, CDR1 is SGHAT and CDR2 is FQNNGV. There are 18 residues in the CDR3. The CDR3 is CASSPINRGQGDTYEQYF. CDR3 DNA sequence: TGTGCCAGCAGCCCAATAAACCGGGGGCAGGGAGACACCTACGAGCAGTACTTC.

This clonotype has more than one count but fewer than ten. J is TRBJ2-3 and V is TRBV15; TRBD2 agrees at 8 bases. The V gene's germline CDR1 is LNHNV and CDR2 YYDKDF (reference sequence). The CDR3 loop spans 15 amino acids. V shed 2 bases and J 11 bases; nucleotides not matched to a gene: 12. The CDR3 loop reads CATSRWPSLTSGQYF. The DNA of the CDR3 is TGTGCCACCAGCAGATGGCCTTCTCTTACTAGCGGGCAGTATTTT.

Many counts were recorded for this clonotype. The rearrangement links TRBV18 to TRBJ2-3; D remains ambiguous. Germline V gene sequence: CDR1 KGHSH, CDR2 LQKENI. This CDR3 is 11 amino acids long. Trimming cost V 7 bases and J 1 base, with 3 bases left between them. CDR3 coding DNA: TGTGCCAGCTTGCGCACAGATACGCAGTATTTT. Translating gives CASLRTDTQYF.

A few counts support this clonotype. The chain uses TRBV7-8 and TRBJ1-5, with D possibly matching TRBD1 (6 bases). V lost 8 bases to trimming and J lost 3 bases, with 20 bases between them. Per germline, CDR1 SGHVS and CDR2 FQNEAQ. The CDR3 is 16 residues long. CDR3 sequence (DNA): TGTGCCAGCGGCCTAGGGGTCGGACAGATCAATCAGCCCCAGCATTTT. Protein sequence: CASGLGVGQINQPQHF.

This clonotype was observed many times. The chain has TRBV7-9 and TRBJ2-7; possibly TRBD2 for D (6 bases). The CDR3 has 13 amino acids. Trimming removed 3 bases at V and 5 bases at J, with 11 bases between. Germline V gives CDR1 SEHNR, CDR2 FQNEAQ (reference sequence). CDR3: CASSLGGSNEQYF. The CDR3 DNA reads TGTGCCAGCAGCTTGGGGGGAAGTAACGAGCAGTACTTC.